This T cell receptor beta chain was sequenced during a study of shared clonotypes between healthy human individuals. Study-wide context: Serving as donors were two women and three men, whose ages spanned 18 to 49. General observations from the study: Limited genetic and exposure-history diversity came from having few donors. Non-shared clonotypes showed lower generation probabilities than clonotypes common to all four donors.

To note about this clone: Its antigen is not identified.

The method was immunoSEQ multiplex PCR; TCRdb's version includes in-frame clones alone and lacks a portion of them. The table includes fewer than 1 million clones, about 96% detected once. Germline V CDR1 and CDR2: SGHAT, FQNNGV. Trimming cost V 4 bases and J 0 bases; bases outside gene matches: 7. The CDR3 runs 16 residues. Only CD45RO-negative cells positively selected for CCR7 counted as naive CD8 cells, so terminally differentiated effector memory CD45RA+ cells were excluded. Adult Caucasians living in Nashville, Tennessee made up all of the donors. The sequenced material came from naive CD8+ T cells sorted from blood. The clonotype was recovered from a man younger than 40 in good health. The chain has TRBV11-2 and TRBJ1-1, with 8 bases aligning to TRBD1. This chain's CDR3 is CASSSGQGDMNTEAFF. The CDR3 bases are TGTGCCAGCAGCTCTGGACAGGGCGATATGAACACTGAAGCTTTCTTT.